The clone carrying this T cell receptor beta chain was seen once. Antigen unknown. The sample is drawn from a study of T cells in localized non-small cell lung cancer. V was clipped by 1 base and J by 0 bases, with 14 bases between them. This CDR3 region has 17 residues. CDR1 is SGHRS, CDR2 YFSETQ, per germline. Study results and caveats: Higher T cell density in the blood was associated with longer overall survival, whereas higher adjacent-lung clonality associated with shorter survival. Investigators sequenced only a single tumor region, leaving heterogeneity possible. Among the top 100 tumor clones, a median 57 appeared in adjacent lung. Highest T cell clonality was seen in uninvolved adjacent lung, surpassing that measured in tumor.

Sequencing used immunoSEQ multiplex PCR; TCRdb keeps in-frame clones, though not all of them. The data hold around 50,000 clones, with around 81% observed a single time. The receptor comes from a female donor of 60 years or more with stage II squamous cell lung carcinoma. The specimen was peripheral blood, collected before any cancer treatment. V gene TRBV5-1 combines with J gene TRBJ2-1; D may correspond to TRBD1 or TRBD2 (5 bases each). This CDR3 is CASSLTGPTSSYNEQFF. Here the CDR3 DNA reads TGCGCCAGCAGCTTGACGGGGCCCACTAGCTCCTACAATGAGCAGTTCTTC.